This T cell receptor beta chain derives from a study of early T cells in non-severe SARS-CoV-2 infection. Germline V CDR1 and CDR2: MGHRA, YSYEKL. J was trimmed by 0 bases and V by 0 bases; bases with no gene match: 1. The length of the CDR3 is 15 residues. Each CDR3 protein is one row after TCRdb ran MiXCR on the 5' RACE reads. The sample lists 56,000 or so distinct CDR3 sequences, less than 15% occurring once. This clonotype has at least ten counts. The chain is built from TRBV4-1 and TRBJ1-2, with 7 positions matching TRBD1. The sequence was collected from an adult who was a healthcare worker with PCR-confirmed SARS-CoV-2 infection or an uninfected control (not recorded which). The sequencing here drew on whole blood, taken at baseline. This CDR3 reads CASSQDQGANYGYTF. CDR3 sequence (DNA): TGCGCCAGCAGCCAAGACCAGGGGGCTAACTATGGCTACACCTTC.